The 18 T cell receptor beta chains below were found in one sample sequenced in a study of blood T cell repertoires in COVID-19 (dated by TCRdb to 2020 to 2021). Receptor amplification or capture employed the immunoSEQ multiplex PCR assay. TCRdb took over this immuneACCESS table, retaining in-frame rearrangements with V and J assigned. Such tables are incomplete; in checked studies, under half of the missing clones stem from an unresolved V gene, and the remainder is unexplained. This sample holds approximately 70,000 clones; 75% to 85% were observed only once. 15% to 20% of the sample is in the top ten clones. Sample: peripheral blood. The source of these receptors is a man aged 70 or older who had recovered from COVID-19.

CDR3: CASSLLRTTGLGMNTEAFF. In DNA, the CDR3 is TGCGCCAGCAGCTTACTGAGGACAACCGGGTTGGGCATGAACACTGAAGCTTTCTTT. The chain couples TRBV5-1 to TRBJ1-1, with D tentatively TRBD1 (5 bases). The V end lost 2 bases, the J end lost 0 bases, and 23 bases lay between the germline ends. The CDR3 runs to 19 residues. Germline V gene sequence: CDR1 SGHRS, CDR2 YFSETQ.

The chain recombines TRBV3-1 (or the pseudogene TRBV3-2) with TRBJ2-3, with TRBD2 matching over 9 bases. The V segment lost 2 bases and the J segment 6 bases; nucleotides outside the gene matches: 6. CDR3 length: 15 amino acids. The germline CDR1 and CDR2 sequences are LGHDT and YNNKEL (reference sequence). CDR3: CASSQIAGASDTQYF. The CDR3 DNA is TGTGCCAGCAGCCAAATAGCGGGAGCAAGTGATACGCAGTATTTT.

This chain joins TRBV7-2 and TRBJ2-2; 8 positions agree with TRBD1. V gave up 2 bases and J gave up 6 bases; unmatched junction bases: 5. Germline-derived CDR1 and CDR2 are SGHTA and FQGNSA. There are 15 residues in the CDR3. CDR3 region: CASSLTRTGPGELFF. The CDR3 nucleotides are TGTGCCAGCAGCTTAACCCGGACAGGGCCCGGGGAGCTGTTTTTT.

This chain uses TRBV15 with TRBJ1-2; no clear D. Germline values: CDR1 LNHNV, CDR2 YYDKDF (reference sequence). The CDR3 spans 15 residues. Trimming cost V 1 base and J 4 bases, with 13 bases left between them. The CDR3: CATSRVGAGSYGYTF. The CDR3 DNA sequence: TGTGCCACCAGCAGAGTAGGAGCTGGATCCTATGGCTACACCTTC.

This clone was recorded only once. The chain joins TRBV9 to TRBJ2-7; TRBD2 might be the D (6 bases). The V end was cut by 0 bases, the J end by 0 bases, with 10 bases between. The CDR3 is 15 residues long. The V gene's germline CDR1 is SGDLS and CDR2 YYNGEE. The CDR3 spells CASSVGQGLSYEQYF. CDR3 bases: TGTGCCAGCAGCGTAGGGCAGGGACTCTCCTACGAGCAGTACTTC.

The J gene is TRBJ2-5, the V gene TRBV9; D might be TRBD1 (6 bases). In germline, CDR1 is SGDLS, CDR2 YYNGEE. Trimming took 0 bases from V and 5 from J, leaving 14 bases between them. This CDR3 region has 15 residues. CDR3 in amino acids: CASSVAQGTGETQYF. The CDR3 region has the DNA TGTGCCAGCAGCGTAGCACAGGGCACGGGCGAGACCCAGTACTTC. Supplemented by reference TRBV9 and TRBJ2-5, the full variable domain reads DSGVTQTPKHLITATGQRVTLRCSPRSGDLSVYWYQQSLDQGLQFLIQYYNGEERAKGNILERFSAQQFPDLHSELNLSSLELGDSALYFCASSVAQGTGETQYFGPGTRLLVL.

This clone was recorded once. The rearrangement joins TRBV7-6 to TRBJ2-2, with 8 positions matching TRBD1. The V gene end was trimmed by 5 bases and the J gene end by 5 bases; junction bases not matched to a gene: 7. CDR3 length equals 15 residues. Germline-derived CDR1 and CDR2 are SGHVS and FNYEAQ. In DNA form, the CDR3 reads TGTGCCAGCAGCCGAAGGCAGGGGGCTACCGGGGAGCTGTTTTTT. The encoded protein is CASSRRQGATGELFF.

This chain uses TRBV6-5 with TRBJ2-5; 7 nucleotides line up with TRBD1. This CDR3 region has 15 residues. Trimming at V came to 4 bases and at J to 4 bases, leaving 9 bases not matched to a gene. Looked up from germline, CDR1 is MNHEY and CDR2 is SVGAGI. The CDR3 protein is CASSLVGGEPETQYF. The CDR3, as DNA: TGTGCCAGCAGTTTGGTAGGGGGCGAACCAGAGACCCAGTACTTC.

The chain recombines TRBV5-8 with TRBJ2-5, with a weak D call TRBD2 (6 bases). CDR3 length: 15 residues. Germline V gene lookup returns CDR1 SGHTS and CDR2 YDEGEE. Trimming left V 1 base short and J 7 bases short, with 17 bases between. The CDR3 region has the DNA TGTGCCAGCAGCTTGCCTGGAGCCGGGGGAAGGACCCAGTACTTC. Residues: CASSLPGAGGRTQYF.

The V call is TRBV6-5, the J call TRBJ1-6; D perhaps matches TRBD1 (6 bases). With 8 bases removed from V and 6 bases from J, the gap between germline ends came to 17 bases. From germline, CDR1 is MNHEY and CDR2 SVGAGI. The CDR3 covers 15 residues. CDR3 sequence (DNA): TGTGCCAGCCGACCTCAACAGGGAATTAATTCACCCCTCCACTTT. The encoded protein is CASRPQQGINSPLHF.

This clone was seen ten or more times. V is TRBV10-3 and J is TRBJ2-2; maybe TRBD1 (6 bases). V dropped 10 bases and J dropped 3 bases, with 15 bases sitting between them. CDR3 length: 14 residues. Germline CDR1 reads ENHRY; CDR2 reads SYGVKD. The CDR3 bases are TGTGCCAGCAGGCAGGGGTCGGACACCGGGGAGCTGTTTTTT. It yields the protein CASRQGSDTGELFF.

The rearrangement joins TRBV6-1 to TRBJ2-7, with 8 bases identical to TRBD1. Per the germline V gene, CDR1 is MNHNS and CDR2 is SASEGT. With 1 base clipped from V and 1 base from J, the junction kept 3 bases outside the gene matches. The CDR3 has 15 residues. CDR3 sequence (DNA): TGTGCCAGCAGTGAAGGGACAGGGAGATCCTACGAGCAGTACTTC. Translated: CASSEGTGRSYEQYF.

This rearrangement joins TRBV6-2 or TRBV6-3 to TRBJ1-5, with 7 bases that match TRBD1. Trimming at V came to 6 bases and at J to 5 bases, leaving 7 bases not matched to a gene. This CDR3 has 14 residues. The germline CDR1 and CDR2 sequences are MNHEY and SVGEGT. The CDR3 protein is CASSPGDSHQPQHF. CDR3 DNA sequence: TGTGCCAGCAGCCCTGGGGACAGTCATCAGCCCCAGCATTTT.

This sequence joins TRBV28 and TRBJ1-1; D uncertain. Deletions cut 11 bases from V and 0 bases from J, with 13 bases between. The CDR3 contains 13 residues. Germline V lookup: CDR1 MDHEN, CDR2 SYDVKM. Here the CDR3 reads CAHRGPLNTEAFF. For the CDR3, the DNA is TGTGCCCATCGTGGGCCTTTGAACACTGAAGCTTTCTTT.

The J gene is TRBJ2-7, the V gene TRBV19; 9 positions match TRBD2. The CDR3 length is 13 residues. CDR1 is LNHDA and CDR2 is SQIVND in the germline V gene (reference sequence). With V trimmed by 5 bases and J by 4 bases, 3 bases remained unmatched. This CDR3 is CASSGTSRYEQYF. The CDR3 DNA reads TGTGCCAGTAGTGGGACTAGCAGGTACGAGCAGTACTTC.

The V gene is TRBV3-1 (or the pseudogene TRBV3-2), the J gene TRBJ2-1; D is perhaps TRBD2 (6 bases). The CDR3 covers 14 residues. The V gene's germline CDR1 is LGHDT and CDR2 YNNKEL (reference sequence). V lost 1 base to trimming and J lost 7 bases, with 11 bases between them. CDR3 nucleotide sequence: TGTGCCAGCAGCCAAGGTAGCGGCAAGAATGAGCAGTTCTTC. As protein: CASSQGSGKNEQFF.

The rearrangement links TRBV11-2 to TRBJ2-5; 10 bases map to TRBD2. CDR3 length equals 16 residues. Germline loops: CDR1 SGHAT, CDR2 FQNNGV. V was pared by 5 bases and J by 2 bases, with 8 bases of the junction left unmatched. This CDR3 reads CASSHDSGRDQETQYF. For the CDR3, the DNA is TGTGCCAGCAGCCACGACAGCGGGAGGGATCAAGAGACCCAGTACTTC.

This chain links TRBV5-1 with TRBJ2-1; D perhaps matches TRBD1 (6 bases). Germline V lookup: CDR1 SGHRS, CDR2 YFSETQ. The CDR3 spans 16 residues. With 1 base removed from V and 5 bases from J, the gap between germline ends came to 16 bases. CDR3 loop: CASSLTHTGQHNEQFF. The CDR3 bases are TGCGCCAGCAGCTTGACTCACACGGGACAACACAATGAGCAGTTCTTC.